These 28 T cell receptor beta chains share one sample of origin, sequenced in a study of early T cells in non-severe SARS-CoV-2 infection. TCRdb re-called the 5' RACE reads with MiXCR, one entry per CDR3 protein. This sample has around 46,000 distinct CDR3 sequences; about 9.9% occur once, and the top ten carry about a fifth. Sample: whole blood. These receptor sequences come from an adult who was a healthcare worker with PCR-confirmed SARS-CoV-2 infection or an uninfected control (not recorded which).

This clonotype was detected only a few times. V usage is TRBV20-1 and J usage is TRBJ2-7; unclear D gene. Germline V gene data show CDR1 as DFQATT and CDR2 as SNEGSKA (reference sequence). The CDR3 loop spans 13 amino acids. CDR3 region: CSLPGRSSYEQYF. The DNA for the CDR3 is TGCAGCCTTCCCGGACGGAGCTCCTACGAGCAGTACTTC.

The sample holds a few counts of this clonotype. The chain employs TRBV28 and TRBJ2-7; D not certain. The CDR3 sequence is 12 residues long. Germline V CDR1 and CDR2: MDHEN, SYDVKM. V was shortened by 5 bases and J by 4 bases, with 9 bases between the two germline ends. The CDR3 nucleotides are TGTGCCAGCAGTACCGTGAGATACGAGCAGTACTTC. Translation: CASSTVRYEQYF.

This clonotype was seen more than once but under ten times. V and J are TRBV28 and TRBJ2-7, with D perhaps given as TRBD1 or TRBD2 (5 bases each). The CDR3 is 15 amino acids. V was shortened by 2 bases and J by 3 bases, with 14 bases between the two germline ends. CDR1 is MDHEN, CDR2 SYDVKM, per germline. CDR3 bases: TGTGCCAGCAGTTTACCCAGCGAGGGGAACTACGAGCAGTACTTC. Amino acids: CASSLPSEGNYEQYF.

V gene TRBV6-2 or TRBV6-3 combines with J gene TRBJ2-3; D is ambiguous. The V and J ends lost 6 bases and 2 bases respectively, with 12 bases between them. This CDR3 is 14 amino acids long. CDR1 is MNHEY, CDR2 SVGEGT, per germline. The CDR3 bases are TGTGCCAGCAGGGGTGTTGGCTTCACAGATACGCAGTATTTT. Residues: CASRGVGFTDTQYF.

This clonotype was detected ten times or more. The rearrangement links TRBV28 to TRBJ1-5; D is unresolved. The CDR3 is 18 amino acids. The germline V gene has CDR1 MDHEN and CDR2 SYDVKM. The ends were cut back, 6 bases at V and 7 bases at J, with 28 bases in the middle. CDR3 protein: CASSPSLGLGSLDQPQHF. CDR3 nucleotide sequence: TGTGCCAGCAGCCCCTCCCTCGGGTTAGGGTCCCTGGACCAGCCCCAGCATTTT.

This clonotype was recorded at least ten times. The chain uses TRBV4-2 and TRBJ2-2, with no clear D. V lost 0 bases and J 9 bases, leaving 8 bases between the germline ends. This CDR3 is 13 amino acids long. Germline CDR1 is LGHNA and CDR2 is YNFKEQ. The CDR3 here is CASSQDLDRELFF. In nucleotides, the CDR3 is TGTGCCAGCAGCCAAGATTTGGACCGGGAGCTGTTTTTT.

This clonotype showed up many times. The CDR3: CASSPEAGADTQYF. DNA for the CDR3: TGTGCCAGCAGCCCCGAGGCTGGGGCAGATACGCAGTATTTT. The V call is TRBV28, the J call TRBJ2-3; D uncertain. Germline CDR1 is MDHEN and CDR2 is SYDVKM. The CDR3 has 14 residues. Trimming removed 6 bases at V and 4 bases at J, with 14 bases between.

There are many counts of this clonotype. CDR3 protein: CASSLNIGQGIFQRSYNEQFF. The CDR3 coding sequence is TGCGCCAGCAGCCTCAACATCGGACAGGGGATTTTCCAACGCTCCTACAATGAGCAGTTCTTC. V gene TRBV5-1 combines with J gene TRBJ2-1; 9 bases fit TRBD1. Germline CDR1 reads SGHRS; CDR2 reads YFSETQ. Losses at the gene ends were 4 bases for V and 0 bases for J; bases not matched to a gene: 20. This CDR3 spans 21 amino acids.

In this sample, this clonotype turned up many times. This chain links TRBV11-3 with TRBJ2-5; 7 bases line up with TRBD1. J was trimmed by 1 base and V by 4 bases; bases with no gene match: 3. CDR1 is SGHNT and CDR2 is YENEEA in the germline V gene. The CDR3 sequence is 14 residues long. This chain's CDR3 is CASSSRQGQETQYF. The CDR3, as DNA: TGTGCCAGCAGCTCACGACAGGGCCAAGAGACCCAGTACTTC.

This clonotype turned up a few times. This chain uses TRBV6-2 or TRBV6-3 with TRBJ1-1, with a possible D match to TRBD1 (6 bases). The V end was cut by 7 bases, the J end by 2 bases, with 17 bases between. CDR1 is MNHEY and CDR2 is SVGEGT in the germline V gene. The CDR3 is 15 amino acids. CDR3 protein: CASNEQGAYNTEAFF. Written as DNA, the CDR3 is TGTGCCAGCAATGAACAGGGCGCATACAACACTGAAGCTTTCTTT.

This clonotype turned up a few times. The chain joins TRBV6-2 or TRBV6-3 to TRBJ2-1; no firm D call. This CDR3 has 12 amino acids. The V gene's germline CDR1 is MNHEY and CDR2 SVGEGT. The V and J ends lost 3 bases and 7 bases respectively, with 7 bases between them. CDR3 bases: TGTGCCAGCAGTTATGTCGGGAATGAGCAGTTCTTC. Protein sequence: CASSYVGNEQFF.

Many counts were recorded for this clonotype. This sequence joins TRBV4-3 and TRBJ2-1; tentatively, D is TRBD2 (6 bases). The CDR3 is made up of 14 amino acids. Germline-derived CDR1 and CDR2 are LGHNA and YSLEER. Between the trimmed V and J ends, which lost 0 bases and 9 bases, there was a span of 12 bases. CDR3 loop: CASSQDSGVPEQFF. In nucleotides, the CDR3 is TGCGCCAGCAGCCAAGATTCGGGGGTCCCTGAGCAGTTCTTC.

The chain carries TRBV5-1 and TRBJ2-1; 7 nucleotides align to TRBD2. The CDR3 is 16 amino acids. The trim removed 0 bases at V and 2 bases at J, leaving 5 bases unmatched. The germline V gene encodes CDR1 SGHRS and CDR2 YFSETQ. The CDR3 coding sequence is TGCGCCAGCAGCTTGGTGTCGGGAGGTCCCTACAATGAGCAGTTCTTC. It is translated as CASSLVSGGPYNEQFF.

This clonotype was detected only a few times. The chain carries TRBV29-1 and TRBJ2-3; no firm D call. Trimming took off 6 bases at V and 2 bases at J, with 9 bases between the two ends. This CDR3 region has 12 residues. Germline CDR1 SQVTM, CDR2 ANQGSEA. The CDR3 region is CSVKENTDTQYF. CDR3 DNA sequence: TGCAGCGTAAAGGAGAACACAGATACGCAGTATTTT.

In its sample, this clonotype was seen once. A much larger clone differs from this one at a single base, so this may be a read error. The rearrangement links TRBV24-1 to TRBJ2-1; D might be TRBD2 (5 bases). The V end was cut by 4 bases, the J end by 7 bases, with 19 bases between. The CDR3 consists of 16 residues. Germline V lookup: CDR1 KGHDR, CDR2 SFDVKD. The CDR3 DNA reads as TGTGCCACCAGTGAGATGCGAACGGAGGCGTCGAATGAGCAGTTCTTC. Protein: CATSEMRTEASNEQFF.

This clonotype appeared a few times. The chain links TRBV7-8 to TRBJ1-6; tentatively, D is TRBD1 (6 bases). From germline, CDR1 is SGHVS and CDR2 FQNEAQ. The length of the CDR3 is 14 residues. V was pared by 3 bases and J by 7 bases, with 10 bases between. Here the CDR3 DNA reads TGTGCCAGCAGCTTCGGCAGGGGAAATTCACCCCTCCACTTT. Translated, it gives CASSFGRGNSPLHF.

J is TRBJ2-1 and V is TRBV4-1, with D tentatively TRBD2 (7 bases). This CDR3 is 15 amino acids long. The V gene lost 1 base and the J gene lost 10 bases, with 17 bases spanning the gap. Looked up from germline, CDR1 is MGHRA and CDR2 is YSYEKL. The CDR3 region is CASSQVPSGGGEQFF. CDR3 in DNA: TGCGCCAGCAGCCAAGTTCCTAGCGGAGGGGGAGAGCAGTTCTTC.

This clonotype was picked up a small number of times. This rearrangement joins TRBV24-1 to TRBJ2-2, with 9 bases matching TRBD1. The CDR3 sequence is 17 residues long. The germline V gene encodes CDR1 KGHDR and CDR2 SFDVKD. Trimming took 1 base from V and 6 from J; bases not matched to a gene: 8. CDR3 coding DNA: TGTGCCACCAGTGATTTCGAGGGGACAGGGTTATCCGGGGAGCTGTTTTTT. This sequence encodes CATSDFEGTGLSGELFF.

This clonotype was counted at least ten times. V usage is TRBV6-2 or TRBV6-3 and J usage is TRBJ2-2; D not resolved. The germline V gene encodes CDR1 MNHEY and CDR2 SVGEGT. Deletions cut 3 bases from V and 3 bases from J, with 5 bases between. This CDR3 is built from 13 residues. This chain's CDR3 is CASSYLDTGELFF. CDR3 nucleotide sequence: TGTGCCAGCAGTTATCTAGACACCGGGGAGCTGTTTTTT.

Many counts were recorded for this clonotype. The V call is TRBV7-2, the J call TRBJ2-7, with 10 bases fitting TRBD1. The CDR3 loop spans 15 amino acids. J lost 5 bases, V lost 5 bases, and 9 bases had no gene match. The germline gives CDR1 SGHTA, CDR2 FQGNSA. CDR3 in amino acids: CASSPRTGTGDEQYF. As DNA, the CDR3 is TGTGCCAGCAGCCCCCGGACCGGGACAGGGGACGAGCAGTACTTC.

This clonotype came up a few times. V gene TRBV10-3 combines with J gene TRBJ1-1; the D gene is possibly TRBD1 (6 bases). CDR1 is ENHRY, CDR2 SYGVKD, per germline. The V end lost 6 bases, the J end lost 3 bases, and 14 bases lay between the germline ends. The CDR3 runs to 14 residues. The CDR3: CAISGGRGDTEAFF. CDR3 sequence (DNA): TGTGCCATCAGCGGGGGGCGAGGGGACACTGAAGCTTTCTTT.

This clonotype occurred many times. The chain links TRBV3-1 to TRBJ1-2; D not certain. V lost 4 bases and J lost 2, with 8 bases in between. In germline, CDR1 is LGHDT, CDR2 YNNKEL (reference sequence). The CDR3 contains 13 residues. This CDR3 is CASSPGLNYGYTF. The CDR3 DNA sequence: TGTGCCAGCAGCCCCGGACTGAACTATGGCTACACCTTC.

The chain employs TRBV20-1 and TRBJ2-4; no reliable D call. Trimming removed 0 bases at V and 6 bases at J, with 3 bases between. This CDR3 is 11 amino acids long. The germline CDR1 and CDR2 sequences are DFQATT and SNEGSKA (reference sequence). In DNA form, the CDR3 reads TGCAGTGCTAGAGATCCAAACATTCAGTACTTC. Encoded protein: CSARDPNIQYF.

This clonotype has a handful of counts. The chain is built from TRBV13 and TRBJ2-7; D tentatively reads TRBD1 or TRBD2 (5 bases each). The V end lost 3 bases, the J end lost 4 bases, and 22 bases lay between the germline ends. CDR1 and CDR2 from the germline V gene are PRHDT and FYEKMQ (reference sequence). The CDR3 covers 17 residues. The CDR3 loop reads CASSFGQEGRALYEQYF. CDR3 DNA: TGTGCCAGCAGCTTCGGTCAAGAGGGGCGGGCCCTGTACGAGCAGTACTTC. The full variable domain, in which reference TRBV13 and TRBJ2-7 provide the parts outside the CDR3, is AAGVIQSPRHLIKEKRETATLKCYPIPRHDTVYWYQQGPGQDPQFLISFYEKMQSDKGSIPDRFSAQQFSDYHSELNMSSLELGDSALYFCASSFGQEGRALYEQYFGPGTRLTVT.

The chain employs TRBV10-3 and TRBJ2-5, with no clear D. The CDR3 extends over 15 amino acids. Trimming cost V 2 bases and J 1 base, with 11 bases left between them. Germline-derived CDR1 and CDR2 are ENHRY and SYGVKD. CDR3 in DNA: TGTGCCATCAGTGAGCTCTCCAAGGCCCAAGAGACCCAGTACTTC. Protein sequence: CAISELSKAQETQYF.

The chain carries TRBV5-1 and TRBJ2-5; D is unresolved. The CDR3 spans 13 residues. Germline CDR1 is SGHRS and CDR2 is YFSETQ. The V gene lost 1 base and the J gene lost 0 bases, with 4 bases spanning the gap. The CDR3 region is CASSLSYQETQYF. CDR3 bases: TGCGCCAGCAGCTTGAGTTACCAAGAGACCCAGTACTTC.

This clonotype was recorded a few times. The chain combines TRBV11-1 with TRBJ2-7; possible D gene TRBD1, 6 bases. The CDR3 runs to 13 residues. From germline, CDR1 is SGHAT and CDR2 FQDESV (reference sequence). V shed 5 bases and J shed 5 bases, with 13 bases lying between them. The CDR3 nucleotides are TGTGCCAGCAGCCCAAACAGGGACCACGAGCAGTACTTC. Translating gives CASSPNRDHEQYF.

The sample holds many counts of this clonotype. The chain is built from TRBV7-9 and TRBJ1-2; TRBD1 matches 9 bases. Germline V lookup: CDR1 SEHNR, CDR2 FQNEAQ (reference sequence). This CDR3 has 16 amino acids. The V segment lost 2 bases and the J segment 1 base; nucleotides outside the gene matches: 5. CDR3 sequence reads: CASSLMRTGDNYGYTF. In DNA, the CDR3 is TGTGCCAGCAGCTTAATGCGGACAGGGGATAACTATGGCTACACCTTC.